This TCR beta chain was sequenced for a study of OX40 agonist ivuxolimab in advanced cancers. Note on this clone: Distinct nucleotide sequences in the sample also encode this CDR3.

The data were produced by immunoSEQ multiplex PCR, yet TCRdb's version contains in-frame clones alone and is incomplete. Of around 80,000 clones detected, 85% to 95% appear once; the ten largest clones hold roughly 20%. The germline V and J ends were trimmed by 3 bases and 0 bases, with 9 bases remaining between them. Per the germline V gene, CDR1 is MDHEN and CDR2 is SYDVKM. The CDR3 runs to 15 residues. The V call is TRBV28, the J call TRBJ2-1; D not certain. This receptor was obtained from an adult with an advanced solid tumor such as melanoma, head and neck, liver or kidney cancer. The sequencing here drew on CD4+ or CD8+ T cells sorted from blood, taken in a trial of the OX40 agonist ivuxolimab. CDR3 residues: CASSLERSSYNEQFF. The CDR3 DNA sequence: TGTGCCAGCAGTTTGGAGAGGAGCTCCTACAATGAGCAGTTCTTC.